A single sample is the source of the 15 T cell receptor beta chains below, sequenced in a study of T cell repertoires in cytomegalovirus infection. TCRdb ran MiXCR on the reads and lists one entry per CDR3 protein. Of fewer than 250,000 distinct CDR3 sequences listed, approximately 13% are singletons. The specimen was PBMCs. All receptors derive from a human donor in good health (CMV status not recorded). Some clones in this sample may be carry-over from other donors' samples.

This clonotype was seen many times. This chain links TRBV29-1 with TRBJ2-7; TRBD1 or TRBD2 may be the D gene (5 bases each). V gave up 7 bases and J gave up 6 bases, with 22 bases separating them. The CDR3 is made up of 14 amino acids. CDR1 is SQVTM and CDR2 is ANQGSEA in the germline V gene. CDR3 sequence: CSALNLGPGSEQYF. The CDR3 region has the DNA TGCAGCGCCCTAAACCTGGGACCAGGGAGCGAGCAGTACTTC.

The V gene is TRBV6-1, the J gene TRBJ2-7, with D possibly being TRBD2 (5 bases). With 5 bases removed from V and 1 base from J, the gap between germline ends came to 15 bases. The CDR3 length is 15 residues. Germline V gives CDR1 MNHNS, CDR2 SASEGT. The DNA of the CDR3 is TGTGCCAGCAGTCTAGAGAGGGTAGGATCCTACGAGCAGTACTTC. Translating it yields CASSLERVGSYEQYF.

This clonotype was seen many times. CDR3 amino acids: CASSLVSTGSEGYTF. The CDR3 nucleotides are TGTGCCAGCAGCTTAGTGTCGACAGGGAGTGAGGGCTACACCTTC. V gene TRBV7-2 combines with J gene TRBJ1-2, with TRBD1 matching over 7 bases. The CDR3 loop spans 15 amino acids. V trimming: 1 base; J trimming: 8 bases; junction bases outside the gene matches: 10. In germline, CDR1 is SGHTA, CDR2 FQGNSA.

This clonotype occurred a few times. This chain connects TRBV6-1 to TRBJ1-1; unclear D gene. Trimming pared 7 bases from V and 3 bases from J, leaving 12 bases between. The CDR3 sequence is 13 residues long. Germline V gene lookup returns CDR1 MNHNS and CDR2 SASEGT. This chain's CDR3 is CASIILGYTEAFF. The CDR3 bases are TGTGCCAGCATCATCCTTGGGTACACTGAAGCTTTCTTT.

The chain is built from TRBV20-1 and TRBJ1-1; tentative D call: TRBD1 (5 bases). The CDR3 sequence is 13 residues long. Germline V gene lookup returns CDR1 DFQATT and CDR2 SNEGSKA (reference sequence). V was pared by 4 bases and J by 3 bases, with 12 bases between. This CDR3 reads CSATKGGDTEAFF. The CDR3 nucleotides read TGCAGTGCTACCAAGGGAGGGGACACTGAAGCTTTCTTT.

This clonotype was counted many times. The J gene is TRBJ2-1, the V gene TRBV19, with 8 bases fitting TRBD2. V trimming: 2 bases; J trimming: 0 bases; junction bases outside the gene matches: 3. Germline assignment: CDR1 LNHDA and CDR2 SQIVND (reference sequence). This CDR3 has 16 residues. The CDR3 coding sequence is TGTGCCAGTAGTATATTGAGCGGGAGCTCCTACAATGAGCAGTTCTTC. It translates to CASSILSGSSYNEQFF. Filled out from reference TRBV19 and TRBJ2-1, the complete variable domain reads DGGITQSPKYLFRKEGQNVTLSCEQNLNHDAMYWYRQDPGQGLRLIYYSQIVNDFQKGDIAEGYSVSREKKESFPLTVTSAQKNPTAFYLCASSILSGSSYNEQFFGPGTRLTVL.

This clonotype was detected only a few times. This chain links TRBV6-2 or TRBV6-3 with TRBJ2-5; 8 bases line up with TRBD1. The germline V gene has CDR1 MNHEY and CDR2 SVGEGT. The junction had 10 bases not matched to a gene; V was cut back by 5 bases and J by 5 bases. The CDR3 has 15 amino acids. DNA for the CDR3: TGTGCCAGCAGTCGTTCAGGACAGGGCCTGGAGACCCAGTACTTC. As protein: CASSRSGQGLETQYF.

This chain joins TRBV15 and TRBJ2-1; the match to TRBD2 covers 7 bases. Trimming at V came to 4 bases and at J to 1 base, leaving 7 bases not matched to a gene. The CDR3 spans 16 residues. Germline CDR1 LNHNV, CDR2 YYDKDF (reference sequence). The CDR3 is CATSTQRGVSYNEQFF. The CDR3 nucleotides read TGTGCCACCAGCACCCAACGGGGGGTATCCTACAATGAGCAGTTCTTC.

At least ten counts were recorded for this clonotype. The chain couples TRBV6-5 to TRBJ2-7; a possible D gene is TRBD1 (6 bases). Germline loops: CDR1 MNHEY, CDR2 SVGAGI. V was trimmed by 6 bases and J by 3 bases, leaving 9 bases between them. The CDR3 contains 12 residues. CDR3 DNA: TGTGCCAGCAGACAGGGCGTCTACGAGCAGTACTTC. Translating it yields CASRQGVYEQYF.

This clonotype was seen at least ten times. The gene calls are TRBV7-3 and TRBJ1-1; no clear D gene. Germline CDR1 SGHTA, CDR2 FQGTGA. V lost 3 bases and J 1 base, leaving 6 bases between the germline ends. The CDR3 spans 13 residues. The DNA for the CDR3 is TGTGCCAGCAGCTTCAACAGGAACACTGAAGCTTTCTTT. It encodes CASSFNRNTEAFF. Full variable domain (missing parts from reference TRBV7-3 and TRBJ1-1): GAGVSQTPSNKVTEKGKYVELRCDPISGHTALYWYRQSLGQGPEFLIYFQGTGAADDSGLPNDRFFAVRPEGSVSTLKIQRTERGDSAVYLCASSFNRNTEAFFGQGTRLTVV.

The chain employs TRBV6-6 and TRBJ2-1; a weak D match, TRBD1 (6 bases). In germline, CDR1 is MNHNY, CDR2 SVGAGI (reference sequence). V was shortened by 6 bases and J by 5 bases, with 11 bases between the two germline ends. This CDR3 contains 13 residues. The CDR3 nucleotides read TGTGCCAGCAGGGACACAGGGAACAATGAGCAGTTCTTC. It codes for CASRDTGNNEQFF.

This clonotype was seen only a few times. This chain connects TRBV29-1 to TRBJ2-7, with D perhaps matching TRBD1 or TRBD2 (5 bases each). The V end lost 6 bases, the J end lost 2 bases, and 20 bases lay between the germline ends. CDR1 is SQVTM and CDR2 is ANQGSEA in the germline V gene. CDR3 length: 15 amino acids. The CDR3 is CSVQKNRDPTYEQYF. CDR3 nucleotides: TGCAGCGTCCAGAAAAACCGGGACCCAACCTACGAGCAGTACTTC.

The V gene is TRBV15, the J gene TRBJ2-5; 10 bases line up with TRBD2. Germline V gene data show CDR1 as LNHNV and CDR2 as YYDKDF (reference sequence). After removal of 5 bases from V and 2 bases from J, the junction contained 8 bases not matched to a gene. This CDR3 is 16 amino acids long. The DNA of the CDR3 is TGTGCCACCAGCGGAGGTGGACTAGCGGTTCAAGAGACCCAGTACTTC. It is translated as CATSGGGLAVQETQYF.

This clonotype has at least ten counts. V usage is TRBV7-2 and J usage is TRBJ2-2; 7 bases map to TRBD2. There are 15 residues in the CDR3. Germline V gene data show CDR1 as SGHTA and CDR2 as FQGNSA. The trim removed 7 bases at V and 5 bases at J, leaving 10 bases unmatched. The DNA for the CDR3 is TGTGCCAGCACAATAGGGCCAGCGGGGACCGGGGAGCTGTTTTTT. Encoded protein: CASTIGPAGTGELFF.

This clonotype was detected only a few times. J is TRBJ2-5 and V is TRBV6-6, with 7 bases fitting TRBD2. The CDR3 is 16 residues long. In germline, CDR1 is MNHNY, CDR2 SVGAGI (reference sequence). V was pared by 5 bases and J by 2 bases, with 11 bases of the junction left unmatched. As DNA, the CDR3 is TGTGCCAGCAGTGGATGGGGTAGCGGGCCTCAAGAGACCCAGTACTTC. This encodes CASSGWGSGPQETQYF.